This T cell receptor (beta chain) was recorded in a study of T cells in localized non-small cell lung cancer. CDR1 is MNHEY and CDR2 is SMNVEV in the germline V gene (reference sequence). V was cut by 5 bases and J by 5 bases, with 9 bases left in between. The CDR3 is 12 amino acids. Regarding this clone: Its antigen is not identified.

Profiling relied on immunoSEQ multiplex PCR, and the TCRdb table lists in-frame clones only, not all of them. The data contain about 14,000 clones, 85% of them seen just once; the ten biggest clones take up 24%. Regarding the study as a whole: Paired adjacent lung recovered a median around 59 of the top 100 tumor clones. Overall survival was longer when the density of T cells in the blood was higher. Clonality peaked in uninvolved adjacent lung rather than tumor. The study sequenced only one region of the tumor. As a result, intratumor heterogeneity could not be excluded and remains possible.

This clonotype was obtained from a female donor older than 55 with stage I squamous cell lung carcinoma. This sample comprised peripheral blood, obtained before any cancer treatment. The chain links TRBV27 to TRBJ1-1; weak D call: TRBD1 (5 bases). As DNA, the CDR3 is TGTGCCAGCAGTGGGGGATGGACTGAAGCTTTCTTT. Its protein product is CASSGGWTEAFF.